This paragraph reports one T cell receptor (beta chain). No antigen is known for it. No clone much larger than this one lies a single base away; base qualities are absent. The sample is drawn from a study of brain T cells in children with intractable seizures (dated by TCRdb to the early 2020s). In terms of the full investigation: Resected brain tissue from approximately 55 pediatric epilepsy surgery cases was first screened for immune gene transcripts using a NanoString immunology panel. About 70% of the 12 selected surgery cases also had pre-surgery blood sequenced, which left four cases with brain tissue only. The investigation overall reported the following: The patients' HCMV serostatus was not known, and viral specificity was inferred solely from CDR3 sequence similarity. Because pre- and post-surgery blood were sequenced to different depths, clones absent from the pre-surgery sample may reflect undersampling.

The immunoSEQ assay was applied to genomic DNA to generate the TCR beta chain sequences. On the authors' methods: Any CDR3 sequence that did not begin with the conserved framework cysteine at position 104 was removed by hand. To get clonality, the normalized Shannon's Diversity Index was subtracted from one, giving values from 0 (maximal diversity) to 1 (oligoclonal). Chi-squared comparison-of-proportions tests were used to check whether the frequency of the same CDR3 differed between samples, for example brain versus blood. Public clonotypes were found through immuneACCESS searches, while the VDJdb browser was used to judge similarity to known antiviral clonotypes. TCRdb obtained this table from immuneACCESS and retained in-frame rearrangements with V and J assigned. These tables miss some clones; where compared with another copy, unresolved V genes account for less than half of the shortfall, and the remainder is unexplained. That table gives V, J and clone size, and the DNA gave D and trimming. In this sample the table shows 300,000 to 400,000 clones, more than 85% of which occur a single time. In total, the top ten clones hold 5% to 7% of the sample.

This specimen's time point label, per the study, means: blood from clinic visit 5 months post-surgery; TSC patient then seizure free. The surgery cases that showed the highest brain T cell transcript signatures were chosen for TCR beta chain sequencing of brain tissue, and of blood when it was available. Patients had been treated with at least one anti-epileptic drug before surgery. The TCR-sequenced patients were children whose drug-resistant epilepsy was caused by tuberous sclerosis complex, focal cortical dysplasia, Rasmussen encephalitis or hemimegalencephaly. The Monarch genomic DNA purification kit was used to extract bulk genomic DNA from unsorted brain tissue and whole blood. The trim is 9 bases for V and 0 bases for J, with a gap of 12 bases between the germline ends. The CDR3 measures 13 amino acids from cysteine to phenylalanine. Kept here is only the CDR3 DNA, which spans 39 bases and is read in frame from base 1. Taken from the germline V gene, the CDR1 and CDR2 loops are ENHRY and SYGVKD.

The chain employs TRBV10-3 and TRBJ2-7, with no confident D gene call. The starting material was peripheral blood, obtained more than 4 months after surgery. The TCR comes from a boy in the first two years of life with tuberous sclerosis and intractable seizures. The CDR3 is CAIRPPNSYEQYF. The sequenced DNA: TGTGCCATTCGACCGCCGAACTCCTACGAGCAGTACTTC.